This T cell receptor beta chain was recovered during a study of shared clonotypes between healthy human individuals. As for this clone: Its matching antigen is unknown.

Broader study findings: Clonotype sharing among donors, it was expected, would be affected by sequencing depth.

V gave up 4 bases and J gave up 4 bases, with 10 bases separating them. This CDR3 contains 13 residues. CDR1 is MNHNY and CDR2 is SVGAGI in the germline V gene (reference sequence). TCRdb keeps only in-frame clones here, not all; method: immunoSEQ multiplex PCR. This sample has some 2.4 million clones, with approximately 93% found just once. V is TRBV6-6 and J is TRBJ1-1; D remains unclear. Input material: naive CD4+ T cells from PBMCs. The subset denotes: CD45RA+ positively selected. The receptor was derived from a man younger than 35 in good health. Some clones in this sample may be carry-over from other donors' samples. In DNA form, the CDR3 reads TGTGCCAGCAGTTCCCGGGGTTCCACTGAAGCTTTCTTT. Protein sequence: CASSSRGSTEAFF.